These 23 T cell receptor beta chains were all obtained from the same sample, sequenced in a study of PD-L1 blockade in urothelial cancer. Clones were read by immunoSEQ multiplex PCR, and TCRdb kept only the in-frame ones, dropping some. The repertoire holds around 49,000 clones, with roughly four fifths as singletons. Time point: peripheral blood 6 weeks after treatment start. Sequenced here: PBMCs, sampled around atezolizumab (anti-PD-L1) treatment. Receptor source: a man aged 60 to 69 with urothelial cancer.

V and J are TRBV10-3 and TRBJ1-3; D gene unclear. The CDR3 is 14 residues long. Germline CDR1 and CDR2: ENHRY and SYGVKD. V was trimmed by 3 bases and J by 0 bases, leaving 6 bases between them. CDR3 region: CAISDGVSGNTIYF. DNA for the CDR3: TGTGCCATCAGTGACGGAGTCTCTGGAAACACCATATATTTT.

This chain links TRBV29-1 with TRBJ1-4; possible D gene TRBD1, 5 bases. With 8 bases removed from V and 3 bases from J, the gap between germline ends came to 16 bases. Per germline, CDR1 SQVTM and CDR2 ANQGSEA. The CDR3 has 14 residues. CDR3 residues: CSSQPGLANEKLFF. CDR3 bases: TGCAGCTCACAACCGGGACTGGCTAATGAAAAACTGTTTTTT.

This chain joins TRBV4-1 and TRBJ1-5, with 9 bases aligning to TRBD1. The V gene end was trimmed by 3 bases and the J gene end by 5 bases; junction bases not matched to a gene: 2. Germline V gene sequence: CDR1 MGHRA, CDR2 YSYEKL. The CDR3 totals 14 residues. CDR3 nucleotide sequence: TGCGCCAGCAGCCAGGGACAGGGAGATCAGCCCCAGCATTTT. Protein product: CASSQGQGDQPQHF.

The V and J genes are TRBV5-1 and TRBJ1-1; D gene unclear. The germline V and J ends were trimmed by 0 bases and 2 bases, with 8 bases remaining between them. CDR1 SGHRS and CDR2 YFSETQ come from the germline V gene. The CDR3 extends over 14 amino acids. The CDR3 region is CASSLVQVNTEAFF. Written as DNA, the CDR3 is TGCGCCAGCAGCTTGGTCCAGGTAAACACTGAAGCTTTCTTT.

J is TRBJ1-4 and V is TRBV19; 7 nucleotides match TRBD1. The CDR3 loop spans 15 amino acids. Trimming took 3 bases from V and 3 from J; bases not matched to a gene: 4. CDR1 is LNHDA and CDR2 is SQIVND in the germline V gene (reference sequence). The CDR3 coding sequence is TGTGCCAGTAGTATCCCGACAGGGTCTAATGAAAAACTGTTTTTT. This encodes CASSIPTGSNEKLFF.

J is TRBJ2-7 and V is TRBV6-1; 9 nucleotides match TRBD1. Germline-derived CDR1 and CDR2 are MNHNS and SASEGT. This CDR3 spans 15 amino acids. J gave up 3 bases and V 6 bases, and 9 bases lay outside the gene matches. The DNA for the CDR3 is TGTGCCAGCAGACGCGAGGGACAGGGCCTCTACGAGCAGTACTTC. Protein product: CASRREGQGLYEQYF.

The chain carries TRBV5-6 and TRBJ1-4; 8 bases match TRBD1. V lost 1 base to trimming and J lost 3 bases; unmatched junction nucleotides: 8. CDR1 SGHDT and CDR2 YYEEEE come from the germline V gene. The CDR3 extends over 17 amino acids. CDR3: CASSLRGRGRPNEKLFF. CDR3 DNA: TGTGCCAGCAGCTTGCGGGGCAGGGGGCGACCTAATGAAAAACTGTTTTTT. Together with reference TRBV5-6 and TRBJ1-4, the CDR3 gives the full variable domain: DAGVTQSPTHLIKTRGQQVTLRCSPKSGHDTVSWYQQALGQGPQFIFQYYEEEERQRGNFPDRFSGHQFPNYSSELNVNALLLGDSALYLCASSLRGRGRPNEKLFFGSGTQLSVL.

For this clone: Other DNA sequences from this sample encode an identical CDR3 as well. The rearrangement joins TRBV28 to TRBJ1-4, with D perhaps TRBD1 (5 bases). Per the germline V gene, CDR1 is MDHEN and CDR2 is SYDVKM. V shed 4 bases and J shed 0 bases, with 12 bases lying between them. The length of the CDR3 is 16 residues. The CDR3 nucleotides read TGTGCCAGCAGTTCCCCGGGGGTGGCAACTAATGAAAAACTGTTTTTT. This encodes CASSSPGVATNEKLFF.

The chain is built from TRBV5-4 and TRBJ2-1, with 7 bases fitting TRBD2. Germline V gene data show CDR1 as SGHNT and CDR2 as YYREEE (reference sequence). This CDR3 region has 18 residues. J gave up 6 bases and V 6 bases, and 21 bases lay outside the gene matches. The DNA of the CDR3 is TGTGCCAGCAACCGCCCCTCGGCGGGAGTACTTGGAAGCAATGAGCAGTTCTTC. Protein sequence: CASNRPSAGVLGSNEQFF.

The CDR3 spells CASRQGNTGELFF. CDR3 DNA: TGTGCCAGCAGACAGGGAAACACCGGGGAGCTGTTTTTT. The chain uses TRBV6-5 and TRBJ2-2; D possibly corresponds to TRBD1 (6 bases). This CDR3 has 13 residues. The germline V and J ends were trimmed by 6 bases and 2 bases, with 7 bases remaining between them. CDR1 and CDR2 (germline): MNHEY, SVGAGI.

The V call is TRBV9, the J call TRBJ2-5, with 9 bases matching TRBD2. Germline CDR1 SGDLS, CDR2 YYNGEE. V lost 4 bases, J lost 1 base, and 17 bases stayed unmatched. CDR3 length: 19 residues. Here the CDR3 reads CASSLSQGASGAFQETQYF. The DNA for the CDR3 is TGTGCCAGCAGCCTCTCTCAAGGGGCTAGCGGGGCCTTCCAAGAGACCCAGTACTTC.

This chain uses TRBV5-1 with TRBJ2-2; D may be TRBD2 (7 bases). Trimming took 0 bases from V and 5 from J, leaving 14 bases between them. Germline V gene data show CDR1 as SGHRS and CDR2 as YFSETQ. The CDR3 covers 16 residues. The CDR3 nucleotides are TGCGCCAGCAGCTTGGCCCGGGGGGCGTTAACCGGGGAGCTGTTTTTT. This codes for CASSLARGALTGELFF.

The rearrangement links TRBV7-2 to TRBJ2-7, with D perhaps matching TRBD2 (6 bases). CDR3 length equals 15 residues. Trimming shortened V by 5 bases and J by 2 bases, and 16 bases separated the two germline ends. From germline, CDR1 is SGHTA and CDR2 FQGNSA. For the CDR3, the DNA is TGTGCCAGCAGCCGAACGGGGGACCTAGCCTACGAGCAGTACTTC. Amino acids: CASSRTGDLAYEQYF. Full variable domain (outside the CDR3, taken from reference TRBV7-2 and TRBJ2-7): GAGVSQSPSNKVTEKGKDVELRCDPISGHTALYWYRQSLGQGLEFLIYFQGNSAPDKSGLPSDRFSAERTGGSVSTLTIQRTQQEDSAVYLCASSRTGDLAYEQYFGPGTRLTVT.

This clone was detected once. This rearrangement joins TRBV6-1 to TRBJ1-3, with D unresolved. This CDR3 is 16 amino acids long. With 4 bases removed from V and 3 bases from J, the gap between germline ends came to 16 bases. From germline, CDR1 is MNHNS and CDR2 SASEGT. The CDR3: CASSGYSGGSGNTIYF. The CDR3 coding sequence is TGTGCCAGCAGTGGCTACTCCGGAGGGAGTGGAAACACCATATATTTT.

This clone was detected a few times. The chain carries TRBV19 and TRBJ1-5; TRBD1 agrees at 7 bases. The CDR3 covers 17 residues. The germline V gene has CDR1 LNHDA and CDR2 SQIVND (reference sequence). V shed 4 bases, J shed 2 bases, and the junction held 11 bases outside the gene matches. The CDR3 DNA is TGTGCCAGTAGTAAATACCCCGGACAGGCCGGCAATCAGCCCCAGCATTTT. Residues: CASSKYPGQAGNQPQHF.

This clone was observed a few times. The chain uses TRBV5-1 and TRBJ1-6; TRBD1 matches at 9 bases. In germline, CDR1 is SGHRS, CDR2 YFSETQ. V was pared by 0 bases and J by 9 bases, with 7 bases of the junction left unmatched. This CDR3 spans 16 amino acids. CDR3 sequence reads: CASSLDATGGGSPLHF. CDR3 DNA sequence: TGCGCCAGCAGCTTGGATGCGACAGGGGGAGGTTCACCCCTCCACTTT.

The chain couples TRBV7-9 to TRBJ2-5; D is possibly TRBD1 (6 bases). Trimming removed 2 bases at V and 3 bases at J, with 19 bases between. Germline CDR1 and CDR2: SEHNR and FQNEAQ (reference sequence). The CDR3 is made up of 17 amino acids. The CDR3 here is CASSLLVMGQGKETQYF. CDR3 bases: TGTGCCAGCAGCTTATTGGTTATGGGGCAGGGGAAAGAGACCCAGTACTTC.

The chain couples TRBV4-3 to TRBJ1-2; 7 bases map to TRBD1. CDR1 and CDR2 from the germline V gene are LGHNA and YSLEER. This CDR3 has 13 residues. V dropped 2 bases and J dropped 7; count of bases not matched to a gene: 4. In DNA, the CDR3 is TGCGCCAGCAGCCAAACAGGGGTTAGTGGCTACACCTTC. Its protein product is CASSQTGVSGYTF.

The chain combines TRBV9 with TRBJ1-2; the D gene is possibly TRBD1 (5 bases). The CDR3 loop spans 15 amino acids. Trimming removed 3 bases from V and 1 base from J, with 13 bases in between. Germline V CDR1 and CDR2: SGDLS, YYNGEE. The DNA of the CDR3 is TGTGCCAGCAGCGGTACAGGATACAATAACTATGGCTACACCTTC. Translated, it gives CASSGTGYNNYGYTF.

This clone was seen a few times. The chain combines TRBV11-1 with TRBJ2-3, with 10 positions matching TRBD1. This CDR3 is 15 amino acids long. The V gene end was trimmed by 1 base and the J gene end by 8 bases; junction bases not matched to a gene: 6. The V gene's germline CDR1 is SGHAT and CDR2 FQDESV (reference sequence). The chain's CDR3 is CASSLGDRGVSTQYF. The CDR3 nucleotides read TGTGCCAGCAGCTTAGGGGACAGGGGCGTAAGTACGCAGTATTTT. Full variable domain (outside the CDR3, taken from reference TRBV11-1 and TRBJ2-3): EAEVAQSPRYKITEKSQAVAFWCDPISGHATLYWYRQILGQGPELLVQFQDESVVDDSQLPKDRFSAERLKGVDSTLKIQPAELGDSAMYLCASSLGDRGVSTQYFGPGTRLTVL.

The chain employs TRBV2 and TRBJ2-5; D remains unclear. The CDR3 consists of 13 residues. Germline CDR1 SNHLY, CDR2 FYNNEI. Trimming cost V 9 bases and J 2 bases, with 13 bases left between them. The CDR3 region is CASSASRQETQYF. The CDR3 bases are TGTGCCAGTTCAGCTAGTCGACAAGAGACCCAGTACTTC.

This chain connects TRBV7-2 to TRBJ2-3; 14 bases are a match to TRBD2. The CDR3 has 18 residues. Trimming cost V 3 bases and J 3 bases; bases outside gene matches: 8. Per germline, CDR1 SGHTA and CDR2 FQGNSA. CDR3 bases: TGTGCCAGCAGCTTGGTACACGGGACTAGCGGGAGTACAGATACGCAGTATTTT. Its translation is CASSLVHGTSGSTDTQYF.

V is TRBV29-1 and J is TRBJ2-3, with TRBD2 identical over 9 bases. The CDR3 covers 13 residues. Per germline, CDR1 SQVTM and CDR2 ANQGSEA. After removal of 5 bases from V and 3 bases from J, the junction contained 3 bases not matched to a gene. The CDR3 DNA sequence: TGCAGCGTTATTAGCGGGAGTACAGATACGCAGTATTTT. It encodes CSVISGSTDTQYF.